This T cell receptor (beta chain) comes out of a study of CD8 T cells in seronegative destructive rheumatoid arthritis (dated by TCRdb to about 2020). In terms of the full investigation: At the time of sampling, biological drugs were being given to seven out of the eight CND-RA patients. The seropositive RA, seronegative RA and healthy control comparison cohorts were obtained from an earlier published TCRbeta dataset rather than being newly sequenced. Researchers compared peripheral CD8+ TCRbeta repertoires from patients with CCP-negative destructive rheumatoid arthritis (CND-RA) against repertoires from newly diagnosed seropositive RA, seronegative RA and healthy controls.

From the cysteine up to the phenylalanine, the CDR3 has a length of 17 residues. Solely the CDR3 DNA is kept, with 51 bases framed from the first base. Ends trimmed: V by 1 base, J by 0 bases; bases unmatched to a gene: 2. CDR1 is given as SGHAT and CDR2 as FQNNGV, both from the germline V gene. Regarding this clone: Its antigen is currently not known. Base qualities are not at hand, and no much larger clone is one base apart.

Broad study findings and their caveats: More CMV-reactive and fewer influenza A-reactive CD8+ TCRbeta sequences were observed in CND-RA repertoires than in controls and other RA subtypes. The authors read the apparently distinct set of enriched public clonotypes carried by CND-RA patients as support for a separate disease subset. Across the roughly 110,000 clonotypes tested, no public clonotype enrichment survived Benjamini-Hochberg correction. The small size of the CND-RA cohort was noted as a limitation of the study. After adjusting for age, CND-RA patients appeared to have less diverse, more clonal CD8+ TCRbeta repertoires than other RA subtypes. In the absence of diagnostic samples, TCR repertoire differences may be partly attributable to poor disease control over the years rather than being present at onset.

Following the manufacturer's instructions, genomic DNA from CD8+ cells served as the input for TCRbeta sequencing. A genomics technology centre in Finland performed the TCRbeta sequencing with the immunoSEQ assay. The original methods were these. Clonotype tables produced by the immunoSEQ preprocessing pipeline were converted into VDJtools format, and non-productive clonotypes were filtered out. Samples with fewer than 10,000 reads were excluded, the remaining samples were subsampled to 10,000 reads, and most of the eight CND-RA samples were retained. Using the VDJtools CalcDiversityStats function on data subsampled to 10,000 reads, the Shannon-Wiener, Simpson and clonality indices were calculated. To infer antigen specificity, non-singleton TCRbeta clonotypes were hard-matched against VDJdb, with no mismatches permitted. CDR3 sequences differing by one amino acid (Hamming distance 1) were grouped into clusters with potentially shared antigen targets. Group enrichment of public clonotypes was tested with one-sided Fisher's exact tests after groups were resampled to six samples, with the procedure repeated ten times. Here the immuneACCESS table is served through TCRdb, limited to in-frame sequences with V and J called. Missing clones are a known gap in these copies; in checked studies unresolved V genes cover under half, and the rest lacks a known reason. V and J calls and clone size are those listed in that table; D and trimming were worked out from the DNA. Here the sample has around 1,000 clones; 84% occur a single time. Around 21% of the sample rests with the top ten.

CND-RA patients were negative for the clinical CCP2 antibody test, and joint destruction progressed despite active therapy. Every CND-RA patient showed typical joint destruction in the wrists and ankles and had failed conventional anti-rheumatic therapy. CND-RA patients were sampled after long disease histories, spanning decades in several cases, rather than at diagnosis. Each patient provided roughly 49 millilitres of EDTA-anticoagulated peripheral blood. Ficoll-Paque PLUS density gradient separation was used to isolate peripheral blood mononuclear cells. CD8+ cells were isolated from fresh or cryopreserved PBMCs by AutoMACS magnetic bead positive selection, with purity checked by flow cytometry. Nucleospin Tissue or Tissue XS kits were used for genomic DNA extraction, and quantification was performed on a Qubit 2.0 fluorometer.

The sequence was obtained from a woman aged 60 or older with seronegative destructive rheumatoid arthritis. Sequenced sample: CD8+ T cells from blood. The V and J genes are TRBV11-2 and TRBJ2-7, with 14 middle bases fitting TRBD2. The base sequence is TGTGCCAGCAGCTTAGGGACTAGCGGGAGGTTCTCCTACGAGCAGTACTTC. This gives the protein CASSLGTSGRFSYEQYF.